The 15 T cell receptor beta chains reported below all come from one sample, sequenced in a study of T cells in Graves' hyperthyroidism and ophthalmopathy. Amplification of TCR beta CDR3 regions used RNA as the template. First-round RT-PCR targeting the TCR CDR3 was performed with the HTBI primer set. TCRdb re-called the multiplex PCR reads with MiXCR, one entry per CDR3 protein. In the table there are 300,000 or so distinct CDR3 sequences, roughly 23% of which are singletons. The sequenced sample consisted of blood. The source is a woman aged 50 to 60 with Graves' hyperthyroidism.

The chain employs TRBV5-1 and TRBJ2-1, with 8 bases identical to TRBD1. The CDR3 is 14 amino acids. Unmatched junction bases numbered 7, after V lost 5 bases and J lost 6 bases. The germline V gene encodes CDR1 SGHRS and CDR2 YFSETQ. This chain's CDR3 is CASRWRGQGNEQFF. In DNA, the CDR3 is TGCGCCAGCAGATGGCGAGGACAGGGCAATGAGCAGTTCTTC.

This clonotype occurred many times. Written as DNA, the CDR3 is TGTGCCAGCAGTGTCCTAGCGGGAGACACCGGGGAGCTGTTTTTT. Protein: CASSVLAGDTGELFF. The rearrangement links TRBV6-1 to TRBJ2-2; TRBD2 aligns across 10 bases. The junction had 2 bases not matched to a gene; V was cut back by 4 bases and J by 3 bases. CDR1 and CDR2 (germline): MNHNS, SASEGT. The CDR3 loop spans 15 amino acids.

This clonotype came up many times. CDR3 DNA: TGTGCCAGCAGTTTCCCGGTTTCTTCTGGAAACACCATATATTTT. This codes for CASSFPVSSGNTIYF. The V gene is TRBV12-3 or TRBV12-4, the J gene TRBJ1-3; D is undetermined. CDR3 length equals 15 residues. V lost 3 bases, J lost 1 base, and 10 bases lay in between.

This clonotype was seen at least ten times. This rearrangement joins TRBV12-3 or TRBV12-4 to TRBJ1-3; D ambiguous. Trimming left V 6 bases short and J 0 bases short, with 6 bases between. The CDR3 consists of 13 residues. CDR3 bases: TGTGCCAGCAGCTTGAGCTCTGGAAACACCATATATTTT. This translates into CASSLSSGNTIYF.

This clonotype turned up a few times. The chain couples TRBV7-8 to TRBJ2-1; 9 bases match TRBD2. The CDR3 is 17 amino acids. Germline CDR1 is SGHVS and CDR2 is FQNEAQ. With 5 bases clipped from V and 0 bases from J, the junction kept 8 bases outside the gene matches. The chain's CDR3 is CASSAALAGSSYNEQFF. The CDR3 DNA reads TGTGCCAGCAGCGCCGCTCTAGCGGGGAGCTCCTACAATGAGCAGTTCTTC.

This clonotype turned up a few times. The chain employs TRBV15 and TRBJ2-1; the match to TRBD2 covers 10 bases. The ends lost 1 base at V and 4 bases at J; junction bases unmatched: 7. Germline CDR1 reads LNHNV; CDR2 reads YYDKDF (reference sequence). There are 17 residues in the CDR3. CDR3 bases: TGTGCCACCAGCAGAGTAGCTAGCGGGAGATGGTACAATGAGCAGTTCTTC. Translating gives CATSRVASGRWYNEQFF. The whole variable domain, remainder taken from reference TRBV15 and TRBJ2-1, is DAMVIQNPRYQVTQFGKPVTLSCSQTLNHNVMYWYQQKSSQAPKLLFHYYDKDFNNEADTPDNFQSRRPNTSFCFLDIRSPGLGDTAMYLCATSRVASGRWYNEQFFGPGTRLTVL.

This sequence joins TRBV9 and TRBJ2-1; 9 positions match TRBD1. V lost 0 bases, J lost 7 bases, and 5 bases stayed unmatched. From germline, CDR1 is SGDLS and CDR2 YYNGEE. The length of the CDR3 is 15 residues. CDR3 loop: CASSVGDRVWNEQFF. The CDR3 DNA sequence: TGTGCCAGCAGCGTAGGGGACAGGGTCTGGAATGAGCAGTTCTTC. The whole variable domain, remainder taken from reference TRBV9 and TRBJ2-1, is DSGVTQTPKHLITATGQRVTLRCSPRSGDLSVYWYQQSLDQGLQFLIQYYNGEERAKGNILERFSAQQFPDLHSELNLSSLELGDSALYFCASSVGDRVWNEQFFGPGTRLTVL.

This clonotype showed up many times. This rearrangement joins TRBV18 to TRBJ1-5; D is perhaps TRBD1 (5 bases). CDR1 is KGHSH and CDR2 is LQKENI in the germline V gene. V was trimmed by 6 bases and J by 4 bases, leaving 13 bases between them. The CDR3 consists of 14 residues. The CDR3 protein is CASSQGHLNQPQHF. As DNA, the CDR3 is TGTGCCAGCTCGCAAGGACACTTAAATCAGCCCCAGCATTTT.

This clonotype came up many times. The junction differs from germline at one of its ends, possibly a read error. The rearrangement joins TRBV6-1 to TRBJ1-2, with TRBD1 matching 7 bases. The CDR3 has 14 residues. Germline loops: CDR1 MNHNS, CDR2 SASEGT. As DNA, the CDR3 is TGTGCCAACAGTGGACAACAGGGGAACTATGGCTACACCTTC. Protein: CANSGQQGNYGYTF.

The V gene is TRBV3-1, the J gene TRBJ2-7, with D uncertain. The CDR3 totals 15 residues. Germline V CDR1 and CDR2: LGHDT, YNNKEL (reference sequence). V shed 2 bases and J shed 6 bases, with 17 bases lying between them. In nucleotides, the CDR3 is TGTGCCAGCAGCCAAAAGGGTCGGGCCGCCTTCGAGCAGTACTTC. This translates into CASSQKGRAAFEQYF.

V and J are TRBV19 and TRBJ2-7; 12 nucleotides agree with TRBD2. The V and J ends lost 6 bases and 1 base, in that order; junction bases with no gene match: 13. Germline-derived CDR1 and CDR2 are LNHDA and SQIVND (reference sequence). The CDR3 covers 18 residues. CDR3 loop: CASRSRLAGATGSYEQYF. The CDR3 DNA sequence: TGTGCCAGTAGGTCCCGACTAGCGGGAGCCACAGGGTCCTACGAGCAGTACTTC.

This rearrangement joins TRBV15 to TRBJ2-5; D could derive from TRBD1 or TRBD2 (6 bases each). CDR3 size: 13 residues. Germline V gene lookup returns CDR1 LNHNV and CDR2 YYDKDF (reference sequence). V shed 5 bases and J shed 5 bases, with 12 bases lying between them. The CDR3 protein is CATSPTGRETQYF. As DNA, the CDR3 is TGTGCCACCAGCCCTACAGGGAGGGAGACCCAGTACTTC. The full variable domain, its missing parts supplied by reference TRBV15 and TRBJ2-5, is DAMVIQNPRYQVTQFGKPVTLSCSQTLNHNVMYWYQQKSSQAPKLLFHYYDKDFNNEADTPDNFQSRRPNTSFCFLDIRSPGLGDTAMYLCATSPTGRETQYFGPGTRLLVL.

This clonotype turned up a few times. This chain uses TRBV5-1 with TRBJ2-2; 11 bases agree with TRBD1. The J segment lost 6 bases and the V segment lost 6 bases, leaving 4 bases of the junction unmatched. The CDR3 contains 14 residues. CDR1 is SGHRS, CDR2 YFSETQ, per germline. DNA of the CDR3: TGCGCCAGCACCGGGGACAGGGGGGCCGGGGAGCTGTTTTTT. It translates to CASTGDRGAGELFF.

In this sample, this clonotype turned up many times. The rearrangement uses TRBV25-1 and TRBJ2-1, with D hard to call. Germline V lookup: CDR1 MGHDK, CDR2 SYGVNS. V was trimmed by 0 bases and J by 5 bases, leaving 8 bases between them. CDR3 length equals 14 residues. This chain's CDR3 is CASSEYVSHNEQFF. DNA for the CDR3: TGTGCCAGCAGTGAATACGTATCCCACAATGAGCAGTTCTTC.

This clonotype was observed many times. The rearrangement links TRBV20-1 to TRBJ2-7; D gene ambiguous. The V gene lost 1 base and the J gene lost 2 bases, with 6 bases spanning the gap. The CDR3 runs to 12 residues. Germline CDR1 and CDR2: DFQATT and SNEGSKA (reference sequence). CDR3 coding DNA: TGCAGTGCTAGAGGTTCTGCCTACGAGCAGTACTTC. Translated, it gives CSARGSAYEQYF.